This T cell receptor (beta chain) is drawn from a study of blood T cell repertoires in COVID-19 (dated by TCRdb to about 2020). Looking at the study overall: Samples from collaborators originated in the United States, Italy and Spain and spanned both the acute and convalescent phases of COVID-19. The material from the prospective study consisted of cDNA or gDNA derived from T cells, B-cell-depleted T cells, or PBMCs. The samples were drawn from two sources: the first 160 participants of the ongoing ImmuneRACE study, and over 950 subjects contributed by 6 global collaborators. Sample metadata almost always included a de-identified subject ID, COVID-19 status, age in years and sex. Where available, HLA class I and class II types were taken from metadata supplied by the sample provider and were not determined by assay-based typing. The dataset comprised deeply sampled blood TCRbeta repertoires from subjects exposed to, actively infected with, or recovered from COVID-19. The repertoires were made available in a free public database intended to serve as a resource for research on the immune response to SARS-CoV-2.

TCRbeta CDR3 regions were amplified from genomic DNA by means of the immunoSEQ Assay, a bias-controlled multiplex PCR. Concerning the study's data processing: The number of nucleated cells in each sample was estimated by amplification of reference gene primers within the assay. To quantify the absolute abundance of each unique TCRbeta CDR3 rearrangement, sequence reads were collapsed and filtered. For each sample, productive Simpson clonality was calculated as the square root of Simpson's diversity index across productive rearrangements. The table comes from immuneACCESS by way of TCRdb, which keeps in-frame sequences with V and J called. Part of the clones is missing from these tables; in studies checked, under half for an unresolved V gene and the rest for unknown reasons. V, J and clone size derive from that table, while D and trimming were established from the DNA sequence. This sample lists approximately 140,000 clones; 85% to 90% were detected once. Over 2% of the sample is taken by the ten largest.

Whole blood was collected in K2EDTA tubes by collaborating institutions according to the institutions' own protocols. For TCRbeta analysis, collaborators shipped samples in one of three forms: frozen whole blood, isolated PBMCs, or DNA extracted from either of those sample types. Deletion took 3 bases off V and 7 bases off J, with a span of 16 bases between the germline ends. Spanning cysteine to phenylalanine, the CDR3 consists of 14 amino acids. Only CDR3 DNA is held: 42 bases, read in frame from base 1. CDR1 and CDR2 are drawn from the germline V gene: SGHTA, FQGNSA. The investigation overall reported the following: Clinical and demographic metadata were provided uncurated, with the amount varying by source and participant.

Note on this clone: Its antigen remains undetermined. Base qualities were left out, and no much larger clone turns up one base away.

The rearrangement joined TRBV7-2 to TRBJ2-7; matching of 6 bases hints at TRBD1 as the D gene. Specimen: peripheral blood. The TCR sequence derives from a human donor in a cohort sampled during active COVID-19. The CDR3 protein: CASSFTTGSGEQYF. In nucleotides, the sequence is TGTGCCAGCAGCTTCACCACAGGGTCCGGGGAGCAGTACTTC.